The T cell receptor (beta chain) described here comes from a study of CD8 T cells in ankylosing spondylitis. Regarding the study as a whole: Seemingly characteristic of ankylosing spondylitis blood was a TCR beta motif consisting of under ten highly homologous variants.

The CDR3 loop spans 14 amino acids. The germline CDR1 and CDR2 sequences are SGDLS and YYNGEE. The V segment lost 0 bases and the J segment 7 bases; nucleotides outside the gene matches: 2. This clonotype came up a few times. The antigen is not known. TCRdb re-derived calls from the 5' RACE reads in MiXCR, one entry per CDR3 protein. The sample has under 950,000 distinct CDR3 sequences; around 20% are singletons. V usage is TRBV9 and J usage is TRBJ2-1; 9 bases match TRBD2. This TCR was sampled from a male donor with ankylosing spondylitis. The sample comprised blood, either unsorted or a sorted T cell fraction (not recorded which). CDR3 in amino acids: CASSVGTSVNEQFF. The CDR3, as DNA: TGTGCCAGCAGCGTAGGGACTAGCGTGAATGAGCAGTTCTTC.